This TCR beta chain was retrieved from a study of T cells after somatic rescue of genetic block. Data came from immunoSEQ multiplex PCR; TCRdb stores just in-frame clones and leaves some out. The table has tens of thousands of clones, approximately 91% seen once. Points on this clone: At one end, the junction sequence differs from germline, possibly due to a read error.

The CDR3 contains 13 residues. Germline V gene lookup returns CDR1 LNHNV and CDR2 YYDKDF (reference sequence). Sequencing was done on a sample of peripheral blood mononuclear cells (PBMCs). The sequence was collected from a man aged 25-45 years. The chain links TRBV15 to TRBJ2-7; 7 bases are a match to TRBD1. CDR3 in amino acids: CATSSDTGVGQCF. The CDR3 DNA reads TGTGCCACCAGCAGCGACACAGGGGTGGGGCAGTGCTTC.